The 15 T cell receptor beta chains in this list originate from one sample, sequenced in a study of blood T cell repertoires in COVID-19. Repertoires were generated with immunoSEQ multiplex PCR, while TCRdb's copy carries only in-frame clones and drops some. The sample lists about 270,000 clones; approximately 86% were seen once. Sequencing was carried out using PBMCs or T cells enriched from blood (not recorded which). The origin of the receptors is a woman aged 18-29 years who had recovered from COVID-19.

This clone was observed once. The chain combines TRBV20-1 with TRBJ1-5; no clear D gene. Trimming removed 6 bases at V and 4 bases at J, with 7 bases between. CDR1 DFQATT and CDR2 SNEGSKA come from the germline V gene (reference sequence). The CDR3 is 11 amino acids. CDR3: CSAPRNQPQHF. DNA of the CDR3: TGCAGTGCCCCCAGGAATCAGCCCCAGCATTTT.

The chain recombines TRBV29-1 with TRBJ1-2; 8 bases align to TRBD1. The germline V gene encodes CDR1 SQVTM and CDR2 ANQGSEA. The CDR3 is made up of 13 amino acids. J lost 8 bases, V lost 7 bases, and 12 bases had no gene match. CDR3 amino acids: CSAEDREFRGYTF. CDR3 bases: TGCAGCGCAGAGGACAGGGAGTTTCGGGGCTACACCTTC.

This chain connects TRBV5-1 to TRBJ1-5, with D possibly matching TRBD1 (6 bases). CDR1 is SGHRS and CDR2 is YFSETQ in the germline V gene. Trimming stripped 1 base from V and 1 base from J, with 15 bases between. The CDR3 is made up of 17 amino acids. CDR3 loop: CASSLIRGRESNQPQHF. CDR3 DNA sequence: TGCGCCAGCAGCTTGATCAGGGGAAGGGAGAGCAATCAGCCCCAGCATTTT.

The chain links TRBV30 to TRBJ1-5, with no clear D. V was pared by 0 bases and J by 3 bases, with 6 bases between. The CDR3 runs 13 residues. CDR1 and CDR2 (germline): GTSNPN, SVGIG (reference sequence). CDR3 protein: CAWSVKANQPQHF. In DNA, the CDR3 is TGTGCCTGGAGTGTAAAAGCCAATCAGCCCCAGCATTTT.

The chain uses TRBV3-1 (or the pseudogene TRBV3-2) and TRBJ2-3; maybe TRBD2 (6 bases). V shed 6 bases and J shed 1 base, with 17 bases lying between them. This CDR3 comprises 16 residues. Germline CDR1 and CDR2: LGHDT and YNNKEL (reference sequence). The CDR3 nucleotides read TGTGCCAGCAGAAACTACTACGCTAGCGGCACAGATACGCAGTATTTT. Protein sequence: CASRNYYASGTDTQYF.

V and J are TRBV7-9 and TRBJ1-1; no definite D call. V gave up 1 base and J gave up 5 bases, with 5 bases separating them. The CDR3 contains 12 residues. The V gene's germline CDR1 is SEHNR and CDR2 FQNEAQ (reference sequence). This CDR3 is CASSLGATEAFF. DNA of the CDR3: TGTGCCAGCAGCTTAGGGGCGACTGAAGCTTTCTTT.

The chain combines TRBV30 with TRBJ1-4; D remains ambiguous. The CDR3 has 13 residues. Germline V CDR1 and CDR2: GTSNPN, SVGIG (reference sequence). Trimming cost V 2 bases and J 3 bases, with 7 bases left between them. In DNA, the CDR3 is TGTGCCTGGAGTAGAGGGTCTAATGAAAAACTGTTTTTT. This encodes CAWSRGSNEKLFF.

V usage is TRBV14 and J usage is TRBJ2-1; possibly TRBD1 for D (6 bases). The CDR3 spans 19 residues. Germline V lookup: CDR1 SGHDN, CDR2 FVKESK. V was shortened by 0 bases and J by 5 bases, with 23 bases between the two germline ends. The CDR3 DNA reads as TGTGCCAGCAGCCAAGATCTTCCAGGGACACGGGTCGAAAACAATGAGCAGTTCTTC. As protein: CASSQDLPGTRVENNEQFF. The full variable domain, rest sourced from reference TRBV14 and TRBJ2-1, is EAGVTQFPSHSVIEKGQTVTLRCDPISGHDNLYWYRRVMGKEIKFLLHFVKESKQDESGMPNNRFLAERTGGTYSTLKVQPAELEDSGVYFCASSQDLPGTRVENNEQFFGPGTRLTVL.

This chain connects TRBV7-7 to TRBJ1-1, with D unclear. The CDR3 runs to 16 residues. Trimming took 1 base from V and 1 from J, leaving 13 bases between them. CDR1 SSHAT and CDR2 FNYEAQ come from the germline V gene (reference sequence). The chain's CDR3 is CASSLVLRQKNTEAFF. The CDR3 DNA follows: TGTGCCAGCAGCTTAGTCCTCAGGCAGAAGAACACTGAAGCTTTCTTT. Full variable domain (outside the CDR3, taken from reference TRBV7-7 and TRBJ1-1): GAGVSQSPRYKVTKRGQDVTLRCDPISSHATLYWYQQALGQGPEFLTYFNYEAQPDKSGLPSDRFSAERPEGSISTLTIQRTEQRDSAMYRCASSLVLRQKNTEAFFGQGTRLTVV.

As to this clone: Distinct nucleotide sequences in the sample also encode this CDR3. This rearrangement joins TRBV12-3 or TRBV12-4 to TRBJ1-5; 7 bases are a match to TRBD1. The CDR3 has 13 amino acids. V trimming: 6 bases; J trimming: 2 bases; junction bases outside the gene matches: 1. CDR3 sequence (DNA): TGTGCCAGCAGAGGGACAGGCAATCAGCCCCAGCATTTT. The encoded protein is CASRGTGNQPQHF.

V and J are TRBV13 and TRBJ1-2, with 8 nucleotides matching TRBD1. Trimming at V came to 5 bases and at J to 4 bases, leaving 9 bases not matched to a gene. The CDR3 is made up of 15 amino acids. CDR1 and CDR2 (germline): PRHDT, FYEKMQ (reference sequence). The CDR3 spells CASSTRDRPIYGYTF. The CDR3 nucleotides read TGTGCCAGCAGCACCCGGGACAGGCCGATCTATGGCTACACCTTC.

This chain connects TRBV7-2 to TRBJ2-2; D gene unclear. V was clipped by 5 bases and J by 7 bases, with 11 bases between them. This CDR3 has 13 amino acids. Germline loops: CDR1 SGHTA, CDR2 FQGNSA. The CDR3 loop reads CASSLLGDGELFF. The CDR3 DNA reads as TGTGCCAGCAGCCTGTTAGGAGACGGGGAGCTGTTTTTT.

J is TRBJ2-6 and V is TRBV10-3, with D hard to call. The V gene's germline CDR1 is ENHRY and CDR2 SYGVKD. The CDR3 runs 15 residues. V lost 3 bases and J 4 bases, leaving 10 bases between the germline ends. CDR3 DNA sequence: TGTGCCATCAGTGATTCTGTGGCCGGGGCCAACGTCCTGACTTTC. Its protein product is CAISDSVAGANVLTF.

The chain is built from TRBV9 and TRBJ2-3; D is possibly TRBD2 (7 bases). The germline V gene encodes CDR1 SGDLS and CDR2 YYNGEE. This CDR3 contains 15 residues. Trimming stripped 1 base from V and 3 bases from J, with 12 bases between. The CDR3 region is CASSVTGGKTDTQYF. The CDR3 nucleotides are TGTGCCAGCAGCGTAACGGGGGGCAAAACAGATACGCAGTATTTT.

In nucleotides, the CDR3 is TGTGCCAGCAGCTCGCCGGGACTAGCGGGCTACTCCTACAATGAGCAGTTCTTC. Its translation: CASSSPGLAGYSYNEQFF. The chain is built from TRBV7-2 and TRBJ2-1; 12 nucleotides match TRBD2. Per germline, CDR1 SGHTA and CDR2 FQGNSA. With 4 bases clipped from V and 0 bases from J, the junction kept 7 bases outside the gene matches. This CDR3 is built from 18 residues. Variable domain in full (rest from reference TRBV7-2 and TRBJ2-1): GAGVSQSPSNKVTEKGKDVELRCDPISGHTALYWYRQSLGQGLEFLIYFQGNSAPDKSGLPSDRFSAERTGGSVSTLTIQRTQQEDSAVYLCASSSPGLAGYSYNEQFFGPGTRLTVL.